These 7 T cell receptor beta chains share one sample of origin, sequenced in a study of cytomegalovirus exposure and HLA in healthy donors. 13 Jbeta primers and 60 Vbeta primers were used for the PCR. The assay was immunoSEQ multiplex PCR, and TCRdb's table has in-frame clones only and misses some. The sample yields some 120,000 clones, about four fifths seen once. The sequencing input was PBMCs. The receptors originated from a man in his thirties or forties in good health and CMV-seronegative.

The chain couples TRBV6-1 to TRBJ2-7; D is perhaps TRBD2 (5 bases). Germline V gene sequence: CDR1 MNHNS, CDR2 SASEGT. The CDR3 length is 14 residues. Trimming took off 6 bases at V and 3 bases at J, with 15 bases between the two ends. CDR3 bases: TGTGCCAGCAGGGATTTGGGCGAGGGCTACGAGCAGTACTTC. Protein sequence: CASRDLGEGYEQYF.

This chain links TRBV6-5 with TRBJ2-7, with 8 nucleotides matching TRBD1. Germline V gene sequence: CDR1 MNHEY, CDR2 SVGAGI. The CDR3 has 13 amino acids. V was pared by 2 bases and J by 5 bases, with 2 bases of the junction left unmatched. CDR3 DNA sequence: TGTGCCAGCAGTTACCGACAGGGGAACGAGCAGTACTTC. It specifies CASSYRQGNEQYF.

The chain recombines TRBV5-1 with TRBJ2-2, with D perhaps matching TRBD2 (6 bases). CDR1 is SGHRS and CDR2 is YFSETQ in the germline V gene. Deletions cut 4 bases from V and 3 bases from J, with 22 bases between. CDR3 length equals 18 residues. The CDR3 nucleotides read TGCGCCAGCAGCCCGGATATATTCGTGGGAGGACACACCGGGGAGCTGTTTTTT. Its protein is CASSPDIFVGGHTGELFF.

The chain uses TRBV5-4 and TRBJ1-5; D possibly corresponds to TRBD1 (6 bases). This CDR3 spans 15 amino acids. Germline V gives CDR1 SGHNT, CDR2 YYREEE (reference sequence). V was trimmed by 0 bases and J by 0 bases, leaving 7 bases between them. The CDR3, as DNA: TGTGCCAGCAGCTTGGCAGGGGATAGCAATCAGCCCCAGCATTTT. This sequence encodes CASSLAGDSNQPQHF.

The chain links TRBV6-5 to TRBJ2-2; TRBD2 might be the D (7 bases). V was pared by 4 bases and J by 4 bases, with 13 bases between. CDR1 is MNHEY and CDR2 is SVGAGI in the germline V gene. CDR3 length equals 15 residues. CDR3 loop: CASSSEGGGTGELFF. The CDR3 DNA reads TGTGCCAGCAGTTCGGAGGGGGGGGGCACCGGGGAGCTGTTTTTT.

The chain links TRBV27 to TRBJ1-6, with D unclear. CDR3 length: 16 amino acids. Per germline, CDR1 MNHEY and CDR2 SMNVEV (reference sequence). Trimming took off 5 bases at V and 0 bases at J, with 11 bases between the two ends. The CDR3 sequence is CASSETGSSYNSPLHF. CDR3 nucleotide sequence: TGTGCCAGCAGTGAAACGGGGAGCTCCTATAATTCACCCCTCCACTTT.

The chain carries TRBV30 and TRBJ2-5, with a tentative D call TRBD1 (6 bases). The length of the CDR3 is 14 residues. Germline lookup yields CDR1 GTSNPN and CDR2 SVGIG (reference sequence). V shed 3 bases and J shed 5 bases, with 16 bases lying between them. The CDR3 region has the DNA TGTGCCTGGAGCCCGACGGTCCAGGGGGAGACCCAGTACTTC. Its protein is CAWSPTVQGETQYF.